A selection of T cell receptor beta chains follows, all from one sample in a study of shared clonotypes between healthy human individuals. TCRdb's copy holds only in-frame clones and misses some; the assay was immunoSEQ multiplex PCR. Altogether over 2 million clones are present, 85% to 95% being singletons, with the ten largest covering 0.1% to 0.15%. Sequenced material: naive CD4+ T cells sorted from blood. The receptors were gathered from a man aged 18 to 30 in good health. Both conserved end residues are part of each CDR3. Clone size is stated in some rows and not others, as once, few, many or a class when expanded.

>once|TRBJ2-7|TRBV23-1
CASSHPTSGRPYEQYF
>-|TRBJ1-1|TRBV30
CAWRADHSTEAFF
>-|TRBJ2-3|TRBV5-1
CASSPLGGARDTQYF
>-|TRBJ1-3|TRBV6-1
CASSGDRGSNTIYF
>once|TRBJ2-2|TRBV15
CASQAGGAVGELFF
>-|TRBJ1-1|TRBV29-1
CSALGRLMNTEAFF
>-|TRBJ1-4|TRBV11-2
CASSLPGPLFF
>-|TRBJ2-7|TRBV4-1
CASSQDDSRIPYEQYF
>-|TRBJ1-5|TRBV10-2
CASSESERGRQPQHF
>-|TRBJ1-2|TRBV9
CASSQWNSGQGYHGYTF
>-|TRBJ1-2|TRBV9
CASSVGVIPYGYTF
>-|TRBJ2-3|TRBV11-2
CASSLEAGGPTDTQYF
>-|TRBJ2-5|TRBV5-4
CASSLSRVQETQYF
>-|TRBJ1-2|TRBV2
CASSEALGYGYTF
>-|TRBJ1-5|TRBV2
CASRRGSGQPQHF
>few|TRBJ1-2|TRBV7-2
CASSLVGQGYGYTF
>-|TRBJ1-6|TRBV9
CASSVEADGNSPLHF